What follows are 19 T cell receptor beta chains derived from one specimen sequenced in a study of blood T cell repertoires in COVID-19. Using immunoSEQ multiplex PCR, the repertoire was profiled, and TCRdb retains in-frame clones only, with some absent. The data show 130,000 to 150,000 clones, about four fifths seen once. Sequencing used peripheral blood. The receptors were gathered from a human donor in a cohort sampled during active COVID-19.

As to this clone: Other DNA sequences in the sample encode the same CDR3. The J gene is TRBJ2-5, the V gene TRBV18; 14 bases are shared with TRBD2. Germline CDR1 is KGHSH and CDR2 is LQKENI. The CDR3 has 15 residues. The ends lost 3 bases at V and 4 bases at J; junction bases unmatched: 1. CDR3 coding DNA: TGTGCCAGCTCACCGGGACTAGCGGGAGTAGAGACCCAGTACTTC. This codes for CASSPGLAGVETQYF.

The CDR3 nucleotides are TGTGCCAGCGGCAGGGAGGTCGATTCACCCCTCCACTTT. It encodes CASGREVDSPLHF. The chain carries TRBV7-6 and TRBJ1-6, with a tentative D call TRBD1 (5 bases). The CDR3 has 13 residues. V lost 8 bases to trimming and J lost 8 bases, with 13 bases between them. Germline V gene lookup returns CDR1 SGHVS and CDR2 FNYEAQ.

V and J are TRBV5-1 and TRBJ2-7; 8 bases fit TRBD1. V dropped 4 bases and J dropped 7; count of bases not matched to a gene: 7. The CDR3 covers 13 residues. Germline V gene sequence: CDR1 SGHRS, CDR2 YFSETQ. CDR3: CASSQPGQEEQYF. The CDR3 bases are TGCGCCAGCAGCCAACCGGGACAGGAGGAGCAGTACTTC.

The CDR3 region is CASSYSILAGDLTDTQYF. DNA for the CDR3: TGTGCCAGCAGTTACTCGATTCTAGCGGGAGATCTCACAGATACGCAGTATTTT. This chain joins TRBV6-2 or TRBV6-3 and TRBJ2-3; 10 nucleotides match TRBD2. Germline assignment: CDR1 MNHEY and CDR2 SVGEGT. The CDR3 sequence is 18 residues long. Germline trimming cut 0 bases from V and 2 bases from J; bases unmatched to any gene: 8.

The chain combines TRBV5-6 with TRBJ1-5, with 7 bases lining up with TRBD1. The CDR3 has 14 amino acids. Germline CDR1 reads SGHDT; CDR2 reads YYEEEE. J was trimmed by 4 bases and V by 3 bases; bases with no gene match: 4. The CDR3, as DNA: TGTGCCAGCAGCTACTCACAGGGGAATCAGCCCCAGCATTTT. Amino acids: CASSYSQGNQPQHF. Together with reference TRBV5-6 and TRBJ1-5, the CDR3 gives the full variable domain: DAGVTQSPTHLIKTRGQQVTLRCSPKSGHDTVSWYQQALGQGPQFIFQYYEEEERQRGNFPDRFSGHQFPNYSSELNVNALLLGDSALYLCASSYSQGNQPQHFGDGTRLSIL.

The chain joins TRBV11-2 to TRBJ2-3; 10 bases fit TRBD1. Germline CDR1 and CDR2: SGHAT and FQNNGV. There are 16 residues in the CDR3. V lost 2 bases, J lost 3 bases, and 5 bases stayed unmatched. CDR3 loop: CASSLSPGQGTDTQYF. The CDR3 nucleotides are TGTGCCAGCAGCTTAAGTCCGGGACAGGGGACAGATACGCAGTATTTT.

This chain joins TRBV4-3 and TRBJ1-1; tentative D call: TRBD1 (6 bases). In germline, CDR1 is LGHNA, CDR2 YSLEER. V lost 3 bases, J lost 1 base, and 9 bases lay in between. This CDR3 has 14 amino acids. This chain's CDR3 is CASSHGQQNTEAFF. CDR3 nucleotides: TGCGCCAGCAGCCACGGACAGCAGAACACTGAAGCTTTCTTT.

The V call is TRBV3-1 (or the pseudogene TRBV3-2), the J call TRBJ2-7; a weak D match, TRBD1 (6 bases). This CDR3 region has 13 residues. From germline, CDR1 is LGHDT and CDR2 YNNKEL (reference sequence). V lost 0 bases and J 9 bases, leaving 12 bases between the germline ends. The CDR3 spells CASSQDRGRGQYF. CDR3 DNA: TGTGCCAGCAGCCAAGACAGGGGACGGGGGCAGTACTTC.

The chain has TRBV19 and TRBJ1-6; 7 bases align to TRBD1. Trimming cost V 6 bases and J 7 bases; bases outside gene matches: 6. Germline loops: CDR1 LNHDA, CDR2 SQIVND (reference sequence). The CDR3 is 14 residues long. CDR3 DNA sequence: TGTGCCAGTAGCAGTCACAGGGGAAATTCACCCCTCCACTTT. Translation: CASSSHRGNSPLHF. The full variable domain, with the rest looked up from reference TRBV19 and TRBJ1-6, is DGGITQSPKYLFRKEGQNVTLSCEQNLNHDAMYWYRQDPGQGLRLIYYSQIVNDFQKGDIAEGYSVSREKKESFPLTVTSAQKNPTAFYLCASSSHRGNSPLHFGNGTRLTVT.

The chain joins TRBV9 to TRBJ1-3; D is possibly TRBD1 (6 bases). CDR3 length: 18 residues. Trimming cost V 4 bases and J 0 bases, with 20 bases left between them. Germline CDR1 and CDR2: SGDLS and YYNGEE. This chain's CDR3 is CASSPQVSTGHSGNTIYF. The CDR3 DNA reads TGTGCCAGCAGCCCCCAGGTGTCTACAGGGCACTCTGGAAACACCATATATTTT.

The gene calls are TRBV19 and TRBJ2-1; D might be TRBD2 (7 bases). This CDR3 contains 13 residues. Trimming removed 9 bases at V and 9 bases at J, with 18 bases between. Looked up from germline, CDR1 is LNHDA and CDR2 is SQIVND (reference sequence). CDR3 coding DNA: TGTGCCAGCGCGGGGGCCGATTGGGGTGAGCAGTTCTTC. It yields the protein CASAGADWGEQFF. Together with reference TRBV19 and TRBJ2-1, the CDR3 gives the full variable domain: DGGITQSPKYLFRKEGQNVTLSCEQNLNHDAMYWYRQDPGQGLRLIYYSQIVNDFQKGDIAEGYSVSREKKESFPLTVTSAQKNPTAFYLCASAGADWGEQFFGPGTRLTVL.

The gene calls are TRBV13 and TRBJ1-2; the match to TRBD1 covers 10 bases. The length of the CDR3 is 14 residues. The germline gives CDR1 PRHDT, CDR2 FYEKMQ (reference sequence). J lost 2 bases, V lost 5 bases, and 2 bases had no gene match. CDR3 in amino acids: CASSQTGGNYGYTF. The CDR3 DNA reads TGTGCCAGCAGCCAGACAGGGGGCAACTATGGCTACACCTTC.

The rearrangement links TRBV7-2 to TRBJ2-5; 8 positions match TRBD2. The germline V gene encodes CDR1 SGHTA and CDR2 FQGNSA. This CDR3 contains 18 residues. After removal of 2 bases from V and 1 base from J, the junction contained 12 bases not matched to a gene. The CDR3 sequence is CASSLFPRTSRTQETQYF. For the CDR3, the DNA is TGTGCCAGCAGCTTATTCCCACGGACTAGCCGAACCCAAGAGACCCAGTACTTC.

The chain couples TRBV6-6 to TRBJ2-1, with 10 bases lining up with TRBD2. V gave up 9 bases and J gave up 8 bases; unmatched junction bases: 7. From germline, CDR1 is MNHNY and CDR2 SVGAGI (reference sequence). The CDR3 consists of 13 residues. The CDR3 DNA sequence: TGTGCCAGTACCGGGACTAGCGAGGATGAGCAGTTCTTC. It yields the protein CASTGTSEDEQFF.

V gene TRBV28 combines with J gene TRBJ2-7, with 9 bases matching TRBD1. J lost 6 bases, V lost 1 base, and 7 bases had no gene match. Germline V gene lookup returns CDR1 MDHEN and CDR2 SYDVKM. CDR3 size: 15 residues. The CDR3: CASSLSGTGTGEQYF. The DNA for the CDR3 is TGTGCCAGCAGTTTATCCGGGACAGGGACTGGCGAGCAGTACTTC. Filled out from reference TRBV28 and TRBJ2-7, the complete variable domain reads DVKVTQSSRYLVKRTGEKVFLECVQDMDHENMFWYRQDPGLGLRLIYFSYDVKMKEKGDIPEGYSVSREKKERFSLILESASTNQTSMYLCASSLSGTGTGEQYFGPGTRLTVT.

The chain combines TRBV11-2 with TRBJ2-3, with unresolved D. The germline V gene has CDR1 SGHAT and CDR2 FQNNGV. Trimming stripped 1 base from V and 2 bases from J, with 13 bases between. The CDR3 is made up of 16 amino acids. CDR3 sequence (DNA): TGTGCCAGCAGCTTAGTGGCCTCCACCGCCACAGATACGCAGTATTTT. This sequence encodes CASSLVASTATDTQYF.

The chain carries TRBV7-3 and TRBJ2-1; the match to TRBD2 covers 11 bases. The germline gives CDR1 SGHTA, CDR2 FQGTGA. The CDR3 totals 15 residues. V lost 4 bases to trimming and J lost 8 bases; unmatched junction nucleotides: 7. The CDR3 reads CASSSGTSGFYEQFF. The DNA of the CDR3 is TGTGCCAGCAGCTCCGGGACTAGCGGTTTCTATGAGCAGTTCTTC.

The rearrangement links TRBV18 to TRBJ2-6; D not certain. The CDR3 extends over 14 amino acids. V lost 5 bases and J 0 bases, leaving 5 bases between the germline ends. From germline, CDR1 is KGHSH and CDR2 LQKENI. The CDR3 coding sequence is TGTGCCAGCTCAGGTAGCTCTGGGGCCAACGTCCTGACTTTC. Translation gives CASSGSSGANVLTF.

This chain uses TRBV28 with TRBJ2-6, with D perhaps TRBD1 (5 bases). This CDR3 comprises 17 residues. The germline gives CDR1 MDHEN, CDR2 SYDVKM. V was cut by 10 bases and J by 0 bases, with 19 bases left in between. Here the CDR3 reads CATQDKFRFSGANVLTF. The CDR3 coding sequence is TGTGCCACCCAGGACAAGTTCAGGTTCTCTGGGGCCAACGTCCTGACTTTC.